This T cell receptor beta chain was obtained from a study of cytomegalovirus exposure and HLA in healthy donors. General study results and limits: Trimming of TCR beta V- and J-genes showed a link, identified in a later analysis, to a missense DCLRE1C variant.

This clone has a handful of counts. Its antigen is unidentified. The CDR3 consists of 16 residues. The germline gives CDR1 LNHNV, CDR2 YYDKDF (reference sequence). V dropped 4 bases and J dropped 2; count of bases not matched to a gene: 7. The PCR ran on 60 Vbeta and 13 Jbeta primers. Clones were sequenced by immunoSEQ multiplex PCR, and TCRdb holds only the in-frame ones, with some missing. The sample has 160,000 or so clones, around 82% seen once. The material sequenced was PBMCs. The sequence was obtained from a man aged 25-40 years in good health and CMV-seronegative. This chain connects TRBV15 to TRBJ1-4, with 7 nucleotides matching TRBD1. CDR3 amino acids: CATSTNLQGTNEKLFF. Written as DNA, the CDR3 is TGTGCCACCAGCACCAACCTACAGGGGACTAATGAAAAACTGTTTTTT.